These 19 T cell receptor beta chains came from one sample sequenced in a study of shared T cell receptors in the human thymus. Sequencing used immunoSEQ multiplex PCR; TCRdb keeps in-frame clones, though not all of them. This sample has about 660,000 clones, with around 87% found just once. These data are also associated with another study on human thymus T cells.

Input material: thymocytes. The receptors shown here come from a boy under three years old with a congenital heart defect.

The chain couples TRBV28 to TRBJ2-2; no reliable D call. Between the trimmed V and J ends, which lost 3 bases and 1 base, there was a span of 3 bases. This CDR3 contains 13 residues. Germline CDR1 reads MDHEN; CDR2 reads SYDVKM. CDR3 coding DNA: TGTGCCAGCAGTTTCAGGAACACCGGGGAGCTGTTTTTT. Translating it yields CASSFRNTGELFF. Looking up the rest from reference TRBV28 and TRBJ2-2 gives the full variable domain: DVKVTQSSRYLVKRTGEKVFLECVQDMDHENMFWYRQDPGLGLRLIYFSYDVKMKEKGDIPEGYSVSREKKERFSLILESASTNQTSMYLCASSFRNTGELFFGEGSRLTVL.

CDR3 amino acids: CASSWDRWKDTEAFF. As DNA, the CDR3 is TGTGCCAGCAGCTGGGACAGATGGAAGGACACTGAAGCTTTCTTT. The chain carries TRBV7-9 and TRBJ1-1, with 7 nucleotides matching TRBD1. The CDR3 has 15 residues. From germline, CDR1 is SEHNR and CDR2 FQNEAQ (reference sequence). The V and J ends lost 4 bases and 3 bases, in that order; junction bases with no gene match: 8. The whole variable domain, filled in from reference TRBV7-9 and TRBJ1-1, reads DTGVSQNPRHKITKRGQNVTFRCDPISEHNRLYWYRQTLGQGPEFLTYFQNEAQLEKSRLLSDRFSAERPKGSFSTLEIQRTEQGDSAMYLCASSWDRWKDTEAFFGQGTRLTVV.

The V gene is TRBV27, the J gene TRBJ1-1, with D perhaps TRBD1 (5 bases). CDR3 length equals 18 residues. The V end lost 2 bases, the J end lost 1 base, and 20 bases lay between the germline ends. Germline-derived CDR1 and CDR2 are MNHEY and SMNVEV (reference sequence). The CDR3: CASSLGGAGLKGNTEAFF. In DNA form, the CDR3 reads TGTGCCAGCAGTTTAGGAGGGGCCGGCTTAAAAGGGAACACTGAAGCTTTCTTT.

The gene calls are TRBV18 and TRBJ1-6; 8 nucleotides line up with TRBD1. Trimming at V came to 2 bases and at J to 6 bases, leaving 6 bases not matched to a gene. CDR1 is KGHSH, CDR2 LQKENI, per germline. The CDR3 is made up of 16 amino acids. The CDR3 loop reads CASSPRTGLINSPLHF. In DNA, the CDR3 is TGTGCCAGCTCACCAAGGACAGGGCTAATTAATTCACCCCTCCACTTT.

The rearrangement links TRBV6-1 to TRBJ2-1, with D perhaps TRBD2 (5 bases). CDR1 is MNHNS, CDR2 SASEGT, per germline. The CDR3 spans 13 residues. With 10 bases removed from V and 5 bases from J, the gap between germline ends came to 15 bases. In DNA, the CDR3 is TGTGCCATACTAGACCGAGAGCACAATGAGCAGTTCTTC. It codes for CAILDREHNEQFF.

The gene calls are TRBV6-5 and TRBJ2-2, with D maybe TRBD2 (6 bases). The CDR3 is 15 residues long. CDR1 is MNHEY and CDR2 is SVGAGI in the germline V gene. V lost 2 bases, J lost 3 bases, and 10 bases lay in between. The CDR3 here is CASSYGGKYTGELFF. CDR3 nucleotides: TGTGCCAGCAGTTACGGGGGGAAGTACACCGGGGAGCTGTTTTTT.

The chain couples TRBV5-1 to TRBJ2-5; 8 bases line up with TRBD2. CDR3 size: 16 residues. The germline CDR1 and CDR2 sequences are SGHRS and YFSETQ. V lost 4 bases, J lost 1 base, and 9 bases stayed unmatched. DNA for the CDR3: TGCGCCAGCAGCCGTGAACTAGCGGCAACCCAAGAGACCCAGTACTTC. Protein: CASSRELAATQETQYF.

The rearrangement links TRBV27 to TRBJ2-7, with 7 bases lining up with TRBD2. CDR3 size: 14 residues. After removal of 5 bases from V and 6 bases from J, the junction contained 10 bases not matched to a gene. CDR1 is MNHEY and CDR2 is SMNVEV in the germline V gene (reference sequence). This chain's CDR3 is CASSSGNQRGEQYF. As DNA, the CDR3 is TGTGCCAGCAGTAGCGGGAACCAGCGGGGCGAGCAGTACTTC.

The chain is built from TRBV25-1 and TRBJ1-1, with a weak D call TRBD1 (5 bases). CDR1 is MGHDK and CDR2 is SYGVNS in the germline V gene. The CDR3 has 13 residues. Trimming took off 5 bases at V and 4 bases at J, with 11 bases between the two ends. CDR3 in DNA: TGTGCCAGCAGTTATCCGGGGGGCACTGAAGCTTTCTTT. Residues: CASSYPGGTEAFF.

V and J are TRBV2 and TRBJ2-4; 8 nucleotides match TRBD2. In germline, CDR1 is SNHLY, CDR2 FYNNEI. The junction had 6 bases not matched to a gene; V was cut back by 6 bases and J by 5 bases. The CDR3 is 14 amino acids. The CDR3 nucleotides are TGTGCCAGCAGGGGGACTAGTGTCCAAAACATTCAGTACTTC. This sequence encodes CASRGTSVQNIQYF. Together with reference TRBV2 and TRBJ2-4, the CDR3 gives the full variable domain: EPEVTQTPSHQVTQMGQEVILRCVPISNHLYFYWYRQILGQKVEFLVSFYNNEISEKSEIFDDQFSVERPDGSNFTLKIRSTKLEDSAMYFCASRGTSVQNIQYFGAGTRLSVL.

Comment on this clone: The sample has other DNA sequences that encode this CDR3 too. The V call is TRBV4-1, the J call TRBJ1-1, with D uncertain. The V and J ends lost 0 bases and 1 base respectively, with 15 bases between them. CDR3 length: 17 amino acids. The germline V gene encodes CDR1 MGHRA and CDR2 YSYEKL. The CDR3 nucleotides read TGCGCCAGCAGCCAAGATCCCCCCGAGGGCCAGAACACTGAAGCTTTCTTT. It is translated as CASSQDPPEGQNTEAFF.

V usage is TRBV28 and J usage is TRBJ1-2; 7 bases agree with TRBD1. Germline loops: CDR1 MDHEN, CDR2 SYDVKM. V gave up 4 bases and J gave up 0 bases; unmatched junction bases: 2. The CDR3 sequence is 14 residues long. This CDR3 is CASSSGGANYGYTF. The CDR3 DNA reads TGTGCCAGCAGTTCAGGGGGAGCTAACTATGGCTACACCTTC.

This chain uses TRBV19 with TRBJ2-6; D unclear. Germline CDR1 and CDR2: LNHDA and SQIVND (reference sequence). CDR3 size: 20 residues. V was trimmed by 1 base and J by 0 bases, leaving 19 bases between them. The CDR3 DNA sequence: TGTGCCAGTAGTATAGCCCCCCGACTGGAGTATGGCTCTGGGGCCAACGTCCTGACTTTC. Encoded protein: CASSIAPRLEYGSGANVLTF.

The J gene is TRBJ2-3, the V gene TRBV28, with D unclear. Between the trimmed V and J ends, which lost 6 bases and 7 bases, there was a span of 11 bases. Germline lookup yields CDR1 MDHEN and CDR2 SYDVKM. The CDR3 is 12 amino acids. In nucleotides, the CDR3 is TGTGCCAGCAGCCTTAGTACCAATACGCAGTATTTT. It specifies CASSLSTNTQYF.

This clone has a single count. Here the CDR3 DNA reads TGTGCCAGCAGTGAAGGAGGGGATCAGCCCCAGCATTTT. It specifies CASSEGGDQPQHF. V and J are TRBV25-1 and TRBJ1-5, with TRBD1 as a possible D gene (5 bases). Trimming took 2 bases from V and 5 from J, leaving 7 bases between them. Germline V gives CDR1 MGHDK, CDR2 SYGVNS. There are 13 residues in the CDR3.

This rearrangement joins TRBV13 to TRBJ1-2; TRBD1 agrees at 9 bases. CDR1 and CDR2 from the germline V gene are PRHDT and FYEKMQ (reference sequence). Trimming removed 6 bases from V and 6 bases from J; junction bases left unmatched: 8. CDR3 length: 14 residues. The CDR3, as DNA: TGTGCCAGCAGAGCAGGGACAGGGTATCATGGCTACACCTTC. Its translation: CASRAGTGYHGYTF.

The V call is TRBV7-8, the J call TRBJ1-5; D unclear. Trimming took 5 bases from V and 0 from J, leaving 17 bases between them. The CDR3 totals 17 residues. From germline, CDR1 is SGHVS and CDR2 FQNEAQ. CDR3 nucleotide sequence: TGTGCCAGCAGCCCCCAAAGCCCCAAAGATAGCAATCAGCCCCAGCATTTT. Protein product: CASSPQSPKDSNQPQHF. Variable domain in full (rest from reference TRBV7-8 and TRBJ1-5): GAGVSQSPRYKVAKRGQDVALRCDPISGHVSLFWYQQALGQGPEFLTYFQNEAQLDKSGLPSDRFFAERPEGSVSTLKIQRTQQEDSAVYLCASSPQSPKDSNQPQHFGDGTRLSIL.

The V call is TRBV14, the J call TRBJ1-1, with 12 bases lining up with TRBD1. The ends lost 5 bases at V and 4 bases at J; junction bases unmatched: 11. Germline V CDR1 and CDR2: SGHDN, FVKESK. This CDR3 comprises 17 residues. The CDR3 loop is CASSFPGQGASGTEAFF. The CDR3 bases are TGTGCCAGCAGCTTCCCGGGACAGGGGGCGTCGGGCACTGAAGCTTTCTTT.

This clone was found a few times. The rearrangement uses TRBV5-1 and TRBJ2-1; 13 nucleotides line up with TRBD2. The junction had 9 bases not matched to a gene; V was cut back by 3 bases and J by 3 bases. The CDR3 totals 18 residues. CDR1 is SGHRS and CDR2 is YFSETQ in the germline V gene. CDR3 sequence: CASSCGLAGDQVYNEQFF. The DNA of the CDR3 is TGCGCCAGCAGCTGCGGACTAGCGGGAGACCAAGTCTACAATGAGCAGTTCTTC. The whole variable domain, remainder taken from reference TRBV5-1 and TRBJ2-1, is KAGVTQTPRYLIKTRGQQVTLSCSPISGHRSVSWYQQTPGQGLQFLFEYFSETQRNKGNFPGRFSGRQFSNSRSEMNVSTLELGDSALYLCASSCGLAGDQVYNEQFFGPGTRLTVL.